This TCR beta chain was identified in a study of blood T cell repertoires in COVID-19. Profiled with immunoSEQ multiplex PCR; TCRdb holds only in-frame clones, not every one. This sample has 200,000 to 300,000 clones, with approximately 85% found just once. This CDR3 comprises 15 residues. With V trimmed by 5 bases and J by 0 bases, 6 bases remained unmatched. Germline V gene lookup returns CDR1 SEHNR and CDR2 FQNEAQ (reference sequence). J is TRBJ2-5 and V is TRBV7-9; 7 nucleotides match TRBD1. This TCR derives from an elderly woman with COVID-19, enrolled during active disease. Sample: peripheral blood. The CDR3 nucleotides are TGTGCCAGCAGCCGTCGGGACAGCCACCAAGAGACCCAGTACTTC. It is translated as CASSRRDSHQETQYF.